These 31 T cell receptor beta chains were all obtained from the same sample, sequenced in a study of cytomegalovirus exposure and HLA in healthy donors. Both 60 Vbeta primers and 13 Jbeta primers went into the PCR. The repertoire was sequenced with immunoSEQ multiplex PCR; TCRdb's copy has only in-frame clones and lacks some. Of under 250,000 clones in the sample, around 85% were seen once. The specimen sequenced was PBMCs. These receptors all stem from a woman aged 45-59 years in good health and CMV-seronegative.

The chain combines TRBV2 with TRBJ2-1; 10 nucleotides align to TRBD1. Trimming removed 6 bases from V and 7 bases from J; junction bases left unmatched: 12. The CDR3 has 16 amino acids. Germline V gene data show CDR1 as SNHLY and CDR2 as FYNNEI. The CDR3 DNA follows: TGTGCCAGCAGAGCGAAGACAGGGGGCACGGGTAATGAGCAGTTCTTC. Protein product: CASRAKTGGTGNEQFF.

The chain is built from TRBV7-9 and TRBJ2-2, with 9 bases matching TRBD2. The CDR3 runs to 16 residues. Germline CDR1 and CDR2: SEHNR and FQNEAQ (reference sequence). CDR3 region: CSGHSGRNSHTGELFF. CDR3 nucleotides: TGTTCCGGACATAGCGGGAGAAATAGTCACACCGGGGAGCTGTTTTTT.

A remark on this clone: The sample has other DNA sequences that encode this CDR3 too. The V and J genes are TRBV14 and TRBJ2-1, with 10 bases identical to TRBD2. Per the germline V gene, CDR1 is SGHDN and CDR2 is FVKESK. The V gene end was trimmed by 2 bases and the J gene end by 3 bases; junction bases not matched to a gene: 1. The CDR3 runs to 15 residues. The CDR3 DNA reads TGTGCCAGCAGCCAAAGGACTAGCGGCTACAATGAGCAGTTCTTC. Protein: CASSQRTSGYNEQFF.

Comment on this clone: The sample contains more than one DNA sequence encoding this CDR3. The gene calls are TRBV2 and TRBJ1-1; weak D call: TRBD1 (5 bases). Germline V gene lookup returns CDR1 SNHLY and CDR2 FYNNEI. With 8 bases removed from V and 3 bases from J, the gap between germline ends came to 19 bases. The length of the CDR3 is 15 residues. This chain's CDR3 is CASRRLYGGDTEAFF. The DNA of the CDR3 is TGTGCCAGCCGACGGCTGTACGGGGGGGACACTGAAGCTTTCTTT.

The chain links TRBV5-8 to TRBJ2-1, with TRBD2 matching 8 bases. With 0 bases clipped from V and 6 bases from J, the junction kept 17 bases outside the gene matches. The CDR3 sequence is 19 residues long. Germline CDR1 reads SGHTS; CDR2 reads YDEGEE. This CDR3 is CASSLALMSGGKGSNEQFF. CDR3 nucleotides: TGTGCCAGCAGCTTGGCCCTAATGAGCGGGGGCAAAGGGAGCAATGAGCAGTTCTTC.

This chain joins TRBV27 and TRBJ2-5; perhaps TRBD1 as D (5 bases). The germline CDR1 and CDR2 sequences are MNHEY and SMNVEV (reference sequence). V shed 2 bases and J shed 3 bases, with 13 bases lying between them. The CDR3 sequence is 15 residues long. CDR3 amino acids: CASSLGIDRKETQYF. Here the CDR3 DNA reads TGTGCCAGCAGTTTAGGGATAGACAGAAAAGAGACCCAGTACTTC.

V usage is TRBV6-1 and J usage is TRBJ2-5; D is undetermined. This CDR3 has 12 residues. The V end was cut by 2 bases, the J end by 9 bases, with 10 bases between. The germline gives CDR1 MNHNS, CDR2 SASEGT. CDR3 sequence: CASSELPRAQYF. CDR3 in DNA: TGTGCCAGCAGTGAATTACCCCGGGCCCAGTACTTC.

As for this clone: A junction end diverges from the germline sequence, so it may reflect a read error. The chain has TRBV6-5 and TRBJ1-2, with TRBD1 as a possible D gene (5 bases). This CDR3 spans 15 amino acids. From germline, CDR1 is MNHEY and CDR2 SVGAGI. The CDR3, as DNA: TGTGCCAGCAGCTACTCCTACCGCGGGGCTAACTCCTACACCTTC. Its protein is CASSYSYRGANSYTF.

This clone occurred a few times. The genes are TRBV28 and TRBJ2-1; D remains ambiguous. This CDR3 is built from 12 residues. The V gene's germline CDR1 is MDHEN and CDR2 SYDVKM. Trimming left V 10 bases short and J 0 bases short, with 7 bases between. CDR3 nucleotide sequence: TGTGCCACTCCCAGCTCCTACAATGAGCAGTTCTTC. As protein: CATPSSYNEQFF.

The CDR3 nucleotides are TGCGCCAGCAGCCTCGGACTAGTTGGGGACGAGCAGTACTTC. Protein product: CASSLGLVGDEQYF. V gene TRBV5-1 combines with J gene TRBJ2-5; 7 nucleotides match TRBD2. The better agreement between TRBJ2-7 and the DNA end casts doubt on the J call. Looked up from germline, CDR1 is SGHRS and CDR2 is YFSETQ. The CDR3 has 14 amino acids.

The chain is built from TRBV19 and TRBJ2-1, with a tentative D call TRBD2 (7 bases). The CDR3 is 15 amino acids. Germline V gene sequence: CDR1 LNHDA, CDR2 SQIVND (reference sequence). The ends were cut back, 6 bases at V and 2 bases at J, with 14 bases in the middle. This chain's CDR3 is CASRLGGGTYNEQFF. For the CDR3, the DNA is TGTGCCAGTAGGCTAGGGGGGGGTACCTACAATGAGCAGTTCTTC.

This clone has only a few counts. This sequence joins TRBV30 and TRBJ1-2; maybe TRBD1 (5 bases). The CDR3 totals 14 residues. The germline CDR1 and CDR2 sequences are GTSNPN and SVGIG (reference sequence). The ends were cut back, 3 bases at V and 3 bases at J, with 14 bases in the middle. CDR3 sequence (DNA): TGTGCCTGGAGCAGTCATGACAGCTACTATGGCTACACCTTC. Amino acid sequence: CAWSSHDSYYGYTF.

CDR3 DNA sequence: TGCGCCAGCAGCCAAGATCTGGGGCGTGGCGGAGGGGAGCTGTTTTTT. Protein sequence: CASSQDLGRGGGELFF. The chain joins TRBV4-3 to TRBJ2-2; D possibly corresponds to TRBD1 (5 bases). CDR1 and CDR2 from the germline V gene are LGHNA and YSLEER. This CDR3 comprises 16 residues. The V gene lost 0 bases and the J gene lost 8 bases, with 16 bases spanning the gap.

As regards this clone: A read error may account for a junction end that differs from germline. V gene TRBV7-9 combines with J gene TRBJ2-1, with 11 bases identical to TRBD2. CDR3 size: 15 residues. Germline CDR1 reads SEHNR; CDR2 reads FQNEAQ (reference sequence). CDR3 nucleotides: TGTTCCAGCAGCTTAGGGCGATTAGCGGGAGGGCGCGAGTTCTTC. Translating gives CSSSLGRLAGGREFF.

The rearrangement uses TRBV10-3 and TRBJ2-7; 9 positions match TRBD1. V gave up 7 bases and J gave up 2 bases; unmatched junction bases: 6. The CDR3 is made up of 14 amino acids. Per germline, CDR1 ENHRY and CDR2 SYGVKD. In DNA, the CDR3 is TGTGCCATCAAATCCGGGACAGGGACCTACGAGCAGTACTTC. Translating gives CAIKSGTGTYEQYF.

The chain combines TRBV2 with TRBJ1-4; TRBD1 matches at 7 bases. CDR1 SNHLY and CDR2 FYNNEI come from the germline V gene. CDR3 length: 13 amino acids. V lost 7 bases and J lost 6; bases outside the gene matches: 5. CDR3 loop: CASTQTGYEKLFF. The DNA of the CDR3 is TGTGCCAGCACTCAGACAGGGTATGAAAAACTGTTTTTT.

This chain connects TRBV27 to TRBJ2-7; 7 bases line up with TRBD2. The ends lost 5 bases at V and 2 bases at J; junction bases unmatched: 6. CDR3 length equals 14 residues. Germline V CDR1 and CDR2: MNHEY, SMNVEV (reference sequence). Here the CDR3 DNA reads TGTGCCAGCAGTGAACGGGAGGTCGCCTACGAGCAGTACTTC. It translates to CASSEREVAYEQYF.

This clone was seen a handful of times. This sequence joins TRBV25-1 and TRBJ1-5, with 8 bases lining up with TRBD1. CDR1 and CDR2 from the germline V gene are MGHDK and SYGVNS. This CDR3 region has 16 residues. After removal of 3 bases from V and 0 bases from J, the junction contained 4 bases not matched to a gene. The CDR3 spells CASSDNTGGSNQPQHF. The CDR3 DNA follows: TGTGCCAGCAGTGACAATACAGGGGGTAGCAATCAGCCCCAGCATTTT.

The chain recombines TRBV7-2 with TRBJ2-5; 14 bases are a match to TRBD2. V shed 6 bases, J shed 5 bases, and the junction held 8 bases outside the gene matches. CDR3 size: 16 residues. Germline values: CDR1 SGHTA, CDR2 FQGNSA. The CDR3 region is CASRPTGTSGSETQYF. In DNA, the CDR3 is TGTGCCAGCAGACCCACCGGGACTAGCGGGAGTGAGACCCAGTACTTC.

The chain combines TRBV19 with TRBJ2-7; TRBD1 agrees at 8 bases. V shed 4 bases and J 5 bases; nucleotides not matched to a gene: 7. The CDR3 loop spans 14 amino acids. Germline CDR1 LNHDA, CDR2 SQIVND (reference sequence). CDR3 coding DNA: TGTGCCAGTAGTACTAGGACAGGGTTGGACGAGCAGTACTTC. It specifies CASSTRTGLDEQYF. The complete variable domain, with remaining parts taken from reference TRBV19 and TRBJ2-7, reads DGGITQSPKYLFRKEGQNVTLSCEQNLNHDAMYWYRQDPGQGLRLIYYSQIVNDFQKGDIAEGYSVSREKKESFPLTVTSAQKNPTAFYLCASSTRTGLDEQYFGPGTRLTVT.

CDR3 sequence: CASRGQVYQPQHF. DNA for the CDR3: TGTGCCAGCAGGGGCCAGGTCTATCAGCCCCAGCATTTT. V usage is TRBV28 and J usage is TRBJ1-5; D not certain. From germline, CDR1 is MDHEN and CDR2 SYDVKM. The length of the CDR3 is 13 residues. V dropped 6 bases and J dropped 5 bases, with 11 bases sitting between them.

This chain uses TRBV27 with TRBJ2-5, with a weak D call TRBD2 (6 bases). This CDR3 has 14 residues. Deletions cut 4 bases from V and 6 bases from J, with 15 bases between. Germline CDR1 is MNHEY and CDR2 is SMNVEV (reference sequence). The CDR3 DNA is TGTGCCAGCAGTTACGGGGGAGCTCCCAAGACCCAGTACTTC. Amino acid sequence: CASSYGGAPKTQYF.

The chain has TRBV6-6 and TRBJ2-3, with 8 bases matching TRBD2. Per the germline V gene, CDR1 is MNHNY and CDR2 is SVGAGI (reference sequence). The CDR3 length is 15 residues. With V trimmed by 4 bases and J by 4 bases, 7 bases remained unmatched. The CDR3 sequence is CASSLLAGSSDTQYF. The CDR3 nucleotides are TGTGCCAGCAGTTTGCTAGCGGGCAGTTCAGATACGCAGTATTTT.

The chain is built from TRBV13 and TRBJ2-7; 12 bases line up with TRBD2. Germline V gene sequence: CDR1 PRHDT, CDR2 FYEKMQ (reference sequence). The CDR3 contains 13 residues. Trimming took 5 bases from V and 6 from J; bases not matched to a gene: 2. CDR3 DNA: TGTGCCAGCAGCCTAGCGGGGGGGACCGAGCAGTACTTC. Its protein is CASSLAGGTEQYF.

The chain couples TRBV6-1 to TRBJ1-1, with 8 bases fitting TRBD1. CDR1 is MNHNS and CDR2 is SASEGT in the germline V gene. Trimming removed 4 bases from V and 1 base from J; junction bases left unmatched: 8. The CDR3 has 16 amino acids. The CDR3 reads CASSARTGKKNTEAFF. CDR3 sequence (DNA): TGTGCCAGCAGTGCCAGGACAGGGAAGAAGAACACTGAAGCTTTCTTT.

The rearrangement uses TRBV6-1 and TRBJ1-3, with unresolved D. V lost 8 bases and J 3 bases, leaving 14 bases between the germline ends. Germline V CDR1 and CDR2: MNHNS, SASEGT. The CDR3 runs 14 residues. The CDR3 is CASVLSRSGNTIYF. The DNA of the CDR3 is TGTGCCAGCGTTTTGTCGCGGAGTGGAAACACCATATATTTT.

This chain uses TRBV9 with TRBJ1-1; D remains ambiguous. V was pared by 3 bases and J by 3 bases, with 12 bases between. The CDR3 runs 14 residues. Germline loops: CDR1 SGDLS, CDR2 YYNGEE. Here the CDR3 reads CASSEYRGYTEAFF. As DNA, the CDR3 is TGTGCCAGCAGCGAGTACCGGGGTTACACTGAAGCTTTCTTT.

V is TRBV2 and J is TRBJ2-7; D is possibly TRBD2 (5 bases). The germline V and J ends were trimmed by 9 bases and 5 bases, with 17 bases remaining between them. This CDR3 contains 13 residues. Per germline, CDR1 SNHLY and CDR2 FYNNEI. CDR3 in amino acids: CASCSELRDEQYF. The CDR3 DNA is TGTGCCAGTTGCTCGGAATTGAGGGACGAGCAGTACTTC.

CDR3 amino acids: CASSYQVEGAYEQYF. The CDR3 nucleotides read TGTGCCAGCAGTTATCAAGTAGAGGGGGCATACGAGCAGTACTTC. The chain has TRBV6-6 and TRBJ2-7, with 7 bases identical to TRBD1. V was pared by 3 bases and J by 4 bases, with 9 bases of the junction left unmatched. Germline CDR1 MNHNY, CDR2 SVGAGI (reference sequence). The CDR3 sequence is 15 residues long.

In its sample, this clone was seen once. CDR3 region: CASSPGTFGYTF. The CDR3 DNA reads TGCGCCAGCAGCCCGGGGACTTTCGGCTACACCTTC. The gene calls are TRBV5-1 and TRBJ1-2, with D perhaps matching TRBD1 (5 bases). The CDR3 loop spans 12 amino acids. Germline CDR1 and CDR2: SGHRS and YFSETQ. V lost 4 bases and J 8 bases, leaving 12 bases between the germline ends.

The chain uses TRBV7-9 and TRBJ2-1; tentative D call: TRBD1 (5 bases). Per the germline V gene, CDR1 is SEHNR and CDR2 is FQNEAQ (reference sequence). This CDR3 region has 15 residues. V was pared by 4 bases and J by 3 bases, with 13 bases between. The CDR3 region is CASSSQGKGYNEQFF. CDR3 bases: TGTGCCAGCAGCTCTCAGGGAAAAGGCTACAATGAGCAGTTCTTC.